A selection of T cell receptor beta chains follows, all from one sample in a study of blood T cell repertoires in COVID-19. Some clones are missing from TCRdb's copy, which holds only in-frame ones; the method was immunoSEQ multiplex PCR. The profile shows around 15,000 clones, around 90% of them singletons. Sample: peripheral blood. These TCRs come from a human donor in a cohort sampled during active COVID-19. CDR3s include the opening cysteine and the closing phenylalanine or tryptophan. Each record gives: D gene, clone size, J gene, V gene, CDR3 protein, CDR3 DNA. The D gene is left open where the match is weak. Clone size is not always given. Where it is, it says once, few, many or a class for expanded clones.

>TRBD1|.|TRBJ1-2|TRBV4-2
CASRRDREIHGYTF
TGTGCCAGCAGACGAGACAGGGAAATTCATGGCTACACCTTC
>TRBD1|.|TRBJ1-4|TRBV7-2
CASSLALAGGGDEKLFF
TGTGCCAGCAGCTTAGCGCTAGCAGGGGGCGGGGATGAAAAACTGTTTTTT
>TRBD2|.|TRBJ2-1|TRBV5-1
CASRTSGAYNEQFF
TGCGCCAGCAGGACTAGCGGGGCCTACAATGAGCAGTTCTTC
>.|.|TRBJ2-7|TRBV7-9
CASSLVGSFSYEQYF
TGTGCCAGCAGCTTAGTTGGTAGCTTCTCCTACGAGCAGTACTTC
>TRBD1|.|TRBJ2-1|TRBV19
CASTSQGALNEQFF
TGTGCCAGCACGTCTCAGGGGGCGCTAAATGAGCAGTTCTTC
>.|.|TRBJ2-2|TRBV5-6
CASSDRPNTGELFF
TGTGCCAGCAGCGACAGACCGAACACCGGGGAGCTGTTTTTT
>.|few|TRBJ1-2|TRBV19
CASSIDRQGGGYTF
TGTGCCAGTAGTATAGATCGTCAGGGTGGTGGCTACACCTTC
>.|few|TRBJ1-6|TRBV7-9
CASSYVMGRDSPLHF
TGTGCCAGCAGCTACGTCATGGGGAGGGATTCACCCCTCCACTTT
>TRBD1|.|TRBJ1-1|TRBV29-1
CSVGQGNTEAFF
TGCAGCGTTGGACAGGGGAACACTGAAGCTTTCTTT
>TRBD1|.|TRBJ1-5|TRBV19
CASRTTGTAGQPQHF
TGTGCCAGTAGAACCACCGGGACAGCGGGTCAGCCCCAGCATTTT
>.|.|TRBJ1-6|TRBV6-6
CASSHRREEALGSPLHF
TGTGCCAGCAGTCACCGACGAGAGGAGGCCTTGGGGTCACCCCTCCACTTT
>.|.|TRBJ1-4|TRBV14
CASSPGGTMTEKLFF
TGTGCCAGCAGCCCTGGGGGCACGATGACGGAAAAACTGTTTTTT
>.|.|TRBJ1-6|TRBV7-8
CASSSRGTSPMVNSPLHF
TGTGCCAGCAGCTCGAGAGGAACCTCCCCAATGGTTAATTCACCCCTCCACTTT
>.|.|TRBJ1-2|TRBV12-3/TRBV12-4
CASSFGAYGYTF
TGTGCCAGCAGTTTTGGGGCTTATGGCTACACCTTC
>.|.|TRBJ1-2|TRBV7-2
CASSLGQNYGYTF
TGTGCCAGCAGCTTAGGCCAGAACTATGGCTACACCTTC
>TRBD2|.|TRBJ2-3|TRBV27
CASSGTSLTDTQYF
TGTGCCAGCAGTGGGACTAGCCTCACAGATACGCAGTATTTT
>.|.|TRBJ2-6|TRBV27
CASSSGVGANVLTF
TGTGCCAGCAGTTCAGGGGTTGGGGCCAACGTCCTGACTTTC
>TRBD1|.|TRBJ2-3|TRBV19
CASSIEGTGLDTQYF
TGTGCCAGTAGTATAGAAGGGACAGGGCTAGATACGCAGTATTTT
>.|.|TRBJ1-1|TRBV21-1
CASSRTGSGTEAFF
TGTGCCAGCAGCCGCACAGGGTCGGGCACTGAAGCTTTCTTT
>TRBD2|few|TRBJ2-5|TRBV5-1
CASSDGSGGLGETQYF
TGCGCCAGCAGCGACGGCAGCGGGGGTTTAGGGGAGACCCAGTACTTC